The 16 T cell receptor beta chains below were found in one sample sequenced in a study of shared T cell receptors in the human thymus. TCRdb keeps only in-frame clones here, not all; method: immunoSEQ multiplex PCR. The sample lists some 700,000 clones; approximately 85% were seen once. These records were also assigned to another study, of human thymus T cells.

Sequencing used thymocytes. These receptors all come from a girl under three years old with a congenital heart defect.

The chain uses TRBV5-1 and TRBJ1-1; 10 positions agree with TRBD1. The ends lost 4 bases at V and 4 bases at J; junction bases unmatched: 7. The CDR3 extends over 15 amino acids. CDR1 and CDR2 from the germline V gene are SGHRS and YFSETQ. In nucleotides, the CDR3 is TGCGCCAGCAGCGCCCTCCGGGACAGGGGCACTGAAGCTTTCTTT. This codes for CASSALRDRGTEAFF.

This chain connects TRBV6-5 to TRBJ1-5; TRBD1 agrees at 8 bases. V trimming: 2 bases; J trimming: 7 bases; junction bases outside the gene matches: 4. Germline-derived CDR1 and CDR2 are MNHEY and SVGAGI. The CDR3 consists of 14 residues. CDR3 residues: CASSYDRGRQPQHF. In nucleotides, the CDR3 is TGTGCCAGCAGTTACGACAGGGGACGGCAGCCCCAGCATTTT.

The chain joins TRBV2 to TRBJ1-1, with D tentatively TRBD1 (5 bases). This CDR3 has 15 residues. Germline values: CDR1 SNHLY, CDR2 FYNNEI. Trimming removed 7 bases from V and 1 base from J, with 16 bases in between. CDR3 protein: CASTEPRDWNTEAFF. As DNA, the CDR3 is TGTGCCAGCACAGAACCCAGGGATTGGAACACTGAAGCTTTCTTT.

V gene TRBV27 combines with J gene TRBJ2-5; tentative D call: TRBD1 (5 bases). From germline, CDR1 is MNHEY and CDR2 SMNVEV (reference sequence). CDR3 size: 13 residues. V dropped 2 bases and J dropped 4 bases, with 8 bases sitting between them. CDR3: CASSLRQGETQYF. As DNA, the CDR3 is TGTGCCAGCAGTTTAAGGCAGGGAGAGACCCAGTACTTC.

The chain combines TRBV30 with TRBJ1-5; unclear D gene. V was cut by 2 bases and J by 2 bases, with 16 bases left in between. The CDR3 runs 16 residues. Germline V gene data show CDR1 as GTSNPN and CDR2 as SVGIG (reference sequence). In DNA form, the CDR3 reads TGTGCCTGGAGTAGAGGTAAAGGTCGGGGCAATCAGCCCCAGCATTTT. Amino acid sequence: CAWSRGKGRGNQPQHF.

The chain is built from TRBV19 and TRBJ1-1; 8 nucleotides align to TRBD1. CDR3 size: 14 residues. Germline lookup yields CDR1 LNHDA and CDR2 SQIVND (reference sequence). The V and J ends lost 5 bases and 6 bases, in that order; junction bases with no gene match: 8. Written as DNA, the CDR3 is TGTGCCAGTAGTTCGGACAGGGTTTATGCTGAAGCTTTCTTT. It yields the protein CASSSDRVYAEAFF.

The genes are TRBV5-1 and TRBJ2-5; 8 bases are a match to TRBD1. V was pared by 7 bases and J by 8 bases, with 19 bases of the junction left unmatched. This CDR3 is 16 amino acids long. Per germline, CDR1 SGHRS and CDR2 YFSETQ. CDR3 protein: CASSPTLTGVAVTQYF. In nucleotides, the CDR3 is TGCGCCAGCTCCCCCACATTGACAGGGGTAGCGGTCACCCAGTACTTC.

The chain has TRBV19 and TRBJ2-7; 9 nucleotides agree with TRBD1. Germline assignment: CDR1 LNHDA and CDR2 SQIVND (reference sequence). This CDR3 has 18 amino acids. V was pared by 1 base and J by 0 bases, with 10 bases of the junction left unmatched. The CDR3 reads CASSIGGGDRDPSYEQYF. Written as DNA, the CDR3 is TGTGCCAGTAGTATAGGTGGGGGGGACAGGGATCCCTCCTACGAGCAGTACTTC.

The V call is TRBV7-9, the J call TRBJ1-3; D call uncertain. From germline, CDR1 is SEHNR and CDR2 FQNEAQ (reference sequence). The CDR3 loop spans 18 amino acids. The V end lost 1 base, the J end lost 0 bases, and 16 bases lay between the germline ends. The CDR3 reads CASSLGSRRRFSGNTIYF. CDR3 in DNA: TGTGCCAGCAGCTTAGGTTCGCGGAGGCGCTTCTCTGGAAACACCATATATTTT.

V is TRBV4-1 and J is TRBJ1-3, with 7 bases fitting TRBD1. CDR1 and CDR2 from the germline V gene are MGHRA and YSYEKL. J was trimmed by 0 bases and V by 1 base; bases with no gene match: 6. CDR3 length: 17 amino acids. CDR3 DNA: TGCGCCAGCAGCCAAGCCCGGACAGGACTCTCTGGAAACACCATATATTTT. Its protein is CASSQARTGLSGNTIYF.

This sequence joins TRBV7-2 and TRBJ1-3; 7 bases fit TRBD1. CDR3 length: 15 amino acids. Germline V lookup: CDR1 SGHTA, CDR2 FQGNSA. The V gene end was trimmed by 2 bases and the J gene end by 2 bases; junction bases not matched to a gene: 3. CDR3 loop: CASSLRGLTGNTIYF. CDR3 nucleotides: TGTGCCAGCAGCTTAAGGGGGCTTACTGGAAACACCATATATTTT.

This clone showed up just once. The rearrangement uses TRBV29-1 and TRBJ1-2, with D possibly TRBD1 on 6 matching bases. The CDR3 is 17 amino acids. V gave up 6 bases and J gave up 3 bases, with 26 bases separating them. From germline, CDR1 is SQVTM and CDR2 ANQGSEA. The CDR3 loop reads CSVHTGTNFPGYYGYTF. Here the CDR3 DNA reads TGCAGCGTCCACACCGGGACAAACTTCCCCGGGTACTATGGCTACACCTTC.

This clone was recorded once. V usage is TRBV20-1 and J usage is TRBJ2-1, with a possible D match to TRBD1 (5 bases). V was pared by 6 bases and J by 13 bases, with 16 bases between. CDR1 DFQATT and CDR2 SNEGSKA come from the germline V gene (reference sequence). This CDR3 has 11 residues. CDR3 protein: CSAPSRGPQFF. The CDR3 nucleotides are TGCAGTGCCCCCTCAAGGGGCCCTCAGTTCTTC.

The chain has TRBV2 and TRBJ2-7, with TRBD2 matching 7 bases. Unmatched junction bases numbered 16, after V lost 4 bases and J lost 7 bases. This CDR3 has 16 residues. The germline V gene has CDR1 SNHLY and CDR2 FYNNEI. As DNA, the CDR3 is TGTGCCAGCAGTGGAACCCGGGACGGGGGGAACGGAGAGCAGTACTTC. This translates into CASSGTRDGGNGEQYF.

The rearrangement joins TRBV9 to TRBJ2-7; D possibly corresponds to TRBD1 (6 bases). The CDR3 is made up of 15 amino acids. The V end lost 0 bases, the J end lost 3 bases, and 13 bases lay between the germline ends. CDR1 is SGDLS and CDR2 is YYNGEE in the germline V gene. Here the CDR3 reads CASSVGRTANYEQYF. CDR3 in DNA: TGTGCCAGCAGCGTAGGTAGGACAGCGAACTACGAGCAGTACTTC.

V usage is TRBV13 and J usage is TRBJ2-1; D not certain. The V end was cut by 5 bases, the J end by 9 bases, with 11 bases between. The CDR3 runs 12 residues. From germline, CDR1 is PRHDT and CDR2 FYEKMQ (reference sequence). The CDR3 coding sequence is TGTGCCAGCAGCCCCCGGGTAGGTGAGCAGTTCTTC. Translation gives CASSPRVGEQFF.